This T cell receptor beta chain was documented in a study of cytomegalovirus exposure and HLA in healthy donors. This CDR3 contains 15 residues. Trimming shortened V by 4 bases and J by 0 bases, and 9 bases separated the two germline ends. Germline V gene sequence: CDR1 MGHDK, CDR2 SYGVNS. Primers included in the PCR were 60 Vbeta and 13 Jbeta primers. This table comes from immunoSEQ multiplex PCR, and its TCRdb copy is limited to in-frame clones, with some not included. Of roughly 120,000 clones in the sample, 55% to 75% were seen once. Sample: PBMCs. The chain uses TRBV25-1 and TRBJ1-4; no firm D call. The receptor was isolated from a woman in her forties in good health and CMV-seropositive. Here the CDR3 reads CASSVIQATNEKLFF. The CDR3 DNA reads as TGTGCCAGCAGTGTGATACAAGCAACTAATGAAAAACTGTTTTTT.